Following are 19 T cell receptor beta chains from one sample sequenced in a study of T cell clonotyping in hematopoietic cell transplantation (dated by TCRdb to the early 2020s). The time point label on this specimen signifies: recipient sample about 28 days before transplant, after cytoreduction. The method behind the library was the immunoSEQ multiplex PCR assay. The table comes from immuneACCESS by way of TCRdb, which keeps in-frame sequences with V and J called. Part of the clones is missing from these tables; in studies checked, under half for an unresolved V gene and the rest for unknown reasons. Recorded for this sample are some 5,500 clones; roughly 84% of them occurred a single time. The ten largest clones take up roughly 4% of the sample. The material was peripheral blood mononuclear cells, obtained before stem cell transplant. Every receptor here comes from a man aged 55 to 70 with acute myeloid leukemia. Some clones in this sample may be carry-over from other donors' samples.

The V gene is TRBV2, the J gene TRBJ1-1, with D possibly TRBD1 on 5 matching bases. There are 12 residues in the CDR3. Germline V gene sequence: CDR1 SNHLY, CDR2 FYNNEI. Between the trimmed V and J ends, which lost 3 bases and 11 bases, there was a span of 13 bases. The CDR3 sequence is CASSDKRRAAFF. DNA of the CDR3: TGTGCCAGCAGTGATAAGCGCAGGGCGGCTTTCTTT. The variable domain in full, completed from reference TRBV2 and TRBJ1-1, reads EPEVTQTPSHQVTQMGQEVILRCVPISNHLYFYWYRQILGQKVEFLVSFYNNEISEKSEIFDDQFSVERPDGSNFTLKIRSTKLEDSAMYFCASSDKRRAAFFGQGTRLTVV.

The V and J genes are TRBV6-5 and TRBJ2-7, with D perhaps TRBD1 or TRBD2 (5 bases each). V lost 0 bases, J lost 6 bases, and 18 bases lay in between. CDR3 length: 16 amino acids. Germline lookup yields CDR1 MNHEY and CDR2 SVGAGI. The CDR3 DNA is TGTGCCAGCAGTTACTCATGGGCAGGGCGGGCCGGCGAGCAGTACTTC. Amino acid sequence: CASSYSWAGRAGEQYF.

The chain links TRBV5-1 to TRBJ1-2; weak D call: TRBD1 (6 bases). Trimming shortened V by 2 bases and J by 4 bases, and 15 bases separated the two germline ends. There are 15 residues in the CDR3. Per the germline V gene, CDR1 is SGHRS and CDR2 is YFSETQ. For the CDR3, the DNA is TGCGCCAGCAGCTTTTGGGACACCGGAACCTATGGCTACACCTTC. Translation gives CASSFWDTGTYGYTF.

V is TRBV7-3 and J is TRBJ2-1, with 14 bases fitting TRBD2. In germline, CDR1 is SGHTA, CDR2 FQGTGA. The CDR3 is made up of 15 amino acids. The ends lost 4 bases at V and 8 bases at J; junction bases unmatched: 4. This CDR3 is CASSSGLAGGYEQFF. The CDR3 nucleotides read TGTGCCAGCAGCTCCGGACTAGCGGGGGGATATGAGCAGTTCTTC.

The V gene is TRBV15, the J gene TRBJ1-2; D is undetermined. The CDR3 has 12 amino acids. V gave up 3 bases and J gave up 6 bases, with 8 bases separating them. Germline CDR1 and CDR2: LNHNV and YYDKDF (reference sequence). The CDR3 reads CATSRGIDGYTF. CDR3 coding DNA: TGTGCCACCAGCAGGGGTATCGATGGCTACACCTTC.

This clone was counted between two and nine times. The chain recombines TRBV6-1 with TRBJ1-2; D is unresolved. This CDR3 has 13 residues. Trimming took off 1 base at V and 2 bases at J, with 5 bases between the two ends. Germline V gene sequence: CDR1 MNHNS, CDR2 SASEGT. The CDR3 is CASSEGLNYGYTF. The CDR3 DNA reads as TGTGCCAGCAGTGAAGGGTTGAACTATGGCTACACCTTC.

The chain joins TRBV2 to TRBJ2-7; 8 positions agree with TRBD1. The length of the CDR3 is 14 residues. Germline CDR1 reads SNHLY; CDR2 reads FYNNEI. V lost 5 bases to trimming and J lost 1 base; unmatched junction nucleotides: 4. CDR3 DNA sequence: TGTGCCAGCAGTAAGGACAGGGTATCCTACGAGCAGTACTTC. Protein: CASSKDRVSYEQYF.

The V and J genes are TRBV7-9 and TRBJ2-2, with no clear D. The CDR3 is 14 amino acids. CDR1 and CDR2 (germline): SEHNR, FQNEAQ (reference sequence). Between the trimmed V and J ends, which lost 1 base and 2 bases, there was a span of 5 bases. The CDR3 DNA sequence: TGTGCCAGCAGCTTAGAAAGAAACACCGGGGAGCTGTTTTTT. As protein: CASSLERNTGELFF. The entire variable domain, with the rest obtained from reference TRBV7-9 and TRBJ2-2, is as follows: DTGVSQNPRHKITKRGQNVTFRCDPISEHNRLYWYRQTLGQGPEFLTYFQNEAQLEKSRLLSDRFSAERPKGSFSTLEIQRTEQGDSAMYLCASSLERNTGELFFGEGSRLTVL.

The chain couples TRBV11-2 to TRBJ2-2; no firm D call. Germline V gene data show CDR1 as SGHAT and CDR2 as FQNNGV. The CDR3 has 13 residues. V lost 5 bases, J lost 2 bases, and 6 bases lay in between. For the CDR3, the DNA is TGTGCCAGCAGCCAAGGAAACACCGGGGAGCTGTTTTTT. Translating gives CASSQGNTGELFF.

The J gene is TRBJ1-1, the V gene TRBV5-6; 8 positions agree with TRBD1. With V trimmed by 1 base and J by 8 bases, 7 bases remained unmatched. Looked up from germline, CDR1 is SGHDT and CDR2 is YYEEEE. CDR3 size: 14 residues. The CDR3 here is CASSLMRDRQEAFF. Written as DNA, the CDR3 is TGTGCCAGCAGCTTGATGCGGGACAGGCAAGAAGCTTTCTTT.

The chain combines TRBV5-8 with TRBJ2-2; 10 positions match TRBD1. The V segment lost 4 bases and the J segment 4 bases; nucleotides outside the gene matches: 4. CDR3 length: 15 amino acids. Germline values: CDR1 SGHTS, CDR2 YDEGEE. In nucleotides, the CDR3 is TGTGCCAGCAGCCCGTGGACAGGGGGCACCGGGGAGCTGTTTTTT. Residues: CASSPWTGGTGELFF.

The chain has TRBV7-6 and TRBJ2-3; no firm D call. The germline gives CDR1 SGHVS, CDR2 FNYEAQ. V was shortened by 6 bases and J by 2 bases, with 3 bases between the two germline ends. The length of the CDR3 is 11 residues. The DNA of the CDR3 is TGTGCCAGCAGTTTCACAGATACGCAGTATTTT. The encoded protein is CASSFTDTQYF.

The gene calls are TRBV11-3 and TRBJ1-1; D gene uncertain. Germline V lookup: CDR1 SGHNT, CDR2 YENEEA. The CDR3 has 14 residues. The V gene lost 1 base and the J gene lost 0 bases, with 6 bases spanning the gap. CDR3: CASSLALMNTEAFF. The CDR3 bases are TGTGCCAGCAGCTTAGCTCTCATGAACACTGAAGCTTTCTTT.

The rearrangement uses TRBV19 and TRBJ2-7; TRBD1 aligns across 9 bases. The CDR3 sequence is 15 residues long. Germline V gives CDR1 LNHDA, CDR2 SQIVND (reference sequence). Germline trimming cut 5 bases from V and 2 bases from J; bases unmatched to any gene: 7. For the CDR3, the DNA is TGTGCCAGTAGTCCGACAGGGGGGCCTACCTACGAGCAGTACTTC. It encodes CASSPTGGPTYEQYF.

The J gene is TRBJ2-3, the V gene TRBV4-3; D might be TRBD1 or TRBD2, each matching 6 bases. CDR1 and CDR2 (germline): LGHNA, YSLEER. V lost 0 bases, J lost 1 base, and 11 bases lay in between. The CDR3 runs to 16 residues. The CDR3 bases are TGCGCCAGCAGCCAAGATGGGGGCGGGGGCACAGATACGCAGTATTTT. It specifies CASSQDGGGGTDTQYF.

CDR3 nucleotide sequence: TGTGCCAGCAGTCCCATAGCGGGAAGATCCTACGAGCAGTACTTC. Translated, it gives CASSPIAGRSYEQYF. The chain joins TRBV27 to TRBJ2-7; 8 bases fit TRBD2. The germline V gene has CDR1 MNHEY and CDR2 SMNVEV (reference sequence). Unmatched junction bases numbered 7, after V lost 5 bases and J lost 1 base. The CDR3 has 15 amino acids.

On this clone: At one boundary the junction diverges from the germline segment, which might be a read error. This chain links TRBV7-7 with TRBJ2-3; D gene ambiguous. Germline V gene lookup returns CDR1 SSHAT and CDR2 FNYEAQ (reference sequence). The CDR3 is 15 amino acids. The CDR3 is CASSLFPDPTDTQYF. The CDR3 DNA is TGTGCTAGCAGCTTATTCCCAGACCCTACAGATACGCAGTATTTT.

The V and J genes are TRBV29-1 and TRBJ2-1, with D perhaps given as TRBD1 or TRBD2 (5 bases each). CDR1 is SQVTM and CDR2 is ANQGSEA in the germline V gene. Trimming stripped 4 bases from V and 6 bases from J, with 13 bases between. This CDR3 spans 13 amino acids. For the CDR3, the DNA is TGCAGCGTTGTCGGGGCGGTCGGCAATGAGCAGTTCTTC. Its protein product is CSVVGAVGNEQFF.

The chain combines TRBV5-6 with TRBJ1-2; D is perhaps TRBD1 (6 bases). The CDR3 length is 13 residues. Germline-derived CDR1 and CDR2 are SGHDT and YYEEEE. V was pared by 3 bases and J by 8 bases, with 14 bases between. The CDR3 loop reads CASSSNRVWGYTF. CDR3 bases: TGTGCCAGCAGCTCAAACAGGGTTTGGGGCTACACCTTC.